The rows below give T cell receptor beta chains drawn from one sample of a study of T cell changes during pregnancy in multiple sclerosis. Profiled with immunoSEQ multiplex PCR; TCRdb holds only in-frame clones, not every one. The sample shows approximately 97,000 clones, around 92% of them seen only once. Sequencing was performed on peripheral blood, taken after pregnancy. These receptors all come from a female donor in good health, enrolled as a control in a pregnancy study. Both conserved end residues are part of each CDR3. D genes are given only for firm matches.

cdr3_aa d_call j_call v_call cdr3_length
CASSLAKRGQGYTF TRBD1 TRBJ1-2 TRBV5-4 14
CASRALGPSYEQYF . TRBJ2-7 TRBV2 14
CASSPLAQGGSDTQYF . TRBJ2-3 TRBV4-3 16
CASSLGDSRRGYTF . TRBJ1-2 TRBV7-9 14
CASSQAHGGLYEQYF . TRBJ2-7 TRBV4-3 15
CASSLPRGIEAFF . TRBJ1-1 TRBV28 13
CASSEPYRTDTQYF . TRBJ2-3 TRBV6-1 14
CASSLFTGAYGYTF TRBD1 TRBJ1-2 TRBV28 14
CASSMTVDTEAFF . TRBJ1-1 TRBV11-2 13
CASSQQYANTEAFF . TRBJ1-1 TRBV6-1 14
CASSRDSNYGYTF TRBD1 TRBJ1-2 TRBV7-9 13
CASSPGQKNTEAFF TRBD1 TRBJ1-1 TRBV18 14
CASSEGYQETQYF . TRBJ2-5 TRBV9 13
CSVEKNEQFF . TRBJ2-1 TRBV29-1 10
CASSPTQGSNEQFF . TRBJ2-1 TRBV7-2 14
CASSPGTGNSPLHF TRBD1 TRBJ1-6 TRBV13 14
CAIQGAYEQFF TRBD1 TRBJ2-1 TRBV10-3 11
CASSGDSLGTEAFF TRBD1 TRBJ1-1 TRBV7-9 14
CASKGGQQNTEAFF TRBD1 TRBJ1-1 TRBV7-2 14
CSVALVGTDTQYF . TRBJ2-3 TRBV29-1 13
CASSGTGGLYSGANVLTF TRBD1 TRBJ2-6 TRBV7-2 18
CSVGTRELGAFF . TRBJ1-1 TRBV29-1 12
CATSRDRALNEQFF TRBD1 TRBJ2-1 TRBV15 14
CASSYLAGAQETQYF TRBD2 TRBJ2-5 TRBV11-2 15
CASSRAGQGAKQQYF TRBD1 TRBJ2-7 TRBV27 15
CASSSGTVISEAFF TRBD1 TRBJ1-1 TRBV6-5 14
CASSLSRGEAYNEQFF . TRBJ2-1 TRBV27 16
CASSLGRGSNQPQHF . TRBJ1-5 TRBV5-6 15